The 5 T cell receptor beta chains below come from one sample, sequenced in a study of blood T cell repertoires in COVID-19. Some clones are missing from TCRdb's copy, which holds only in-frame ones; the method was immunoSEQ multiplex PCR. The sample shows around 30,000 clones, roughly nine tenths of them seen only once. Sequenced input: peripheral blood. The receptors stem from a human donor in a cohort sampled during active COVID-19.

V usage is TRBV7-3 and J usage is TRBJ2-3; perhaps TRBD1 as D (6 bases). V dropped 1 base and J dropped 6 bases, with 11 bases sitting between them. The germline V gene encodes CDR1 SGHTA and CDR2 FQGTGA. CDR3 size: 14 residues. CDR3 DNA: TGTGCCAGCAGCTTAAACAGGGAGTTGGATACGCAGTATTTT. Protein sequence: CASSLNRELDTQYF.

V is TRBV7-2 and J is TRBJ2-1, with a possible D match to TRBD1 (6 bases). Trimming took off 4 bases at V and 2 bases at J, with 12 bases between the two ends. In germline, CDR1 is SGHTA, CDR2 FQGNSA. The CDR3 totals 15 residues. CDR3 coding DNA: TGTGCCAGCAGCTGGACAGCCCAAACCTACAATGAGCAGTTCTTC. Protein: CASSWTAQTYNEQFF. The complete variable domain, with remaining parts taken from reference TRBV7-2 and TRBJ2-1, reads GAGVSQSPSNKVTEKGKDVELRCDPISGHTALYWYRQSLGQGLEFLIYFQGNSAPDKSGLPSDRFSAERTGGSVSTLTIQRTQQEDSAVYLCASSWTAQTYNEQFFGPGTRLTVL.

The genes are TRBV6-2 or TRBV6-3 and TRBJ2-7, with D perhaps TRBD2 (5 bases). The CDR3 spans 16 residues. Germline V gives CDR1 MNHEY, CDR2 SVGEGT. V dropped 0 bases and J dropped 2 bases, with 14 bases sitting between them. Here the CDR3 reads CASSYSKLDRTYEQYF. CDR3 nucleotide sequence: TGTGCCAGCAGTTACTCGAAACTAGATCGAACCTACGAGCAGTACTTC.

CDR3 bases: TGTGCCACCGCCCCCAGGGAAGGGCGGGGGGTGAATACGCAGTATTTT. Its protein is CATAPREGRGVNTQYF. The V and J genes are TRBV27 and TRBJ2-3; TRBD2 aligns across 8 bases. CDR1 is MNHEY, CDR2 SMNVEV, per germline (reference sequence). V shed 10 bases and J 7 bases; nucleotides not matched to a gene: 19. The CDR3 is 16 amino acids.

The J gene is TRBJ2-7, the V gene TRBV18, with 9 bases that match TRBD2. The junction had 13 bases not matched to a gene; V was cut back by 3 bases and J by 4 bases. Germline V gene data show CDR1 as KGHSH and CDR2 as LQKENI. The CDR3 has 17 residues. The CDR3 here is CASSPKSGGSTTYEQYF. Written as DNA, the CDR3 is TGTGCCAGCTCACCGAAAAGCGGGGGGTCCACCACTTACGAGCAGTACTTC.